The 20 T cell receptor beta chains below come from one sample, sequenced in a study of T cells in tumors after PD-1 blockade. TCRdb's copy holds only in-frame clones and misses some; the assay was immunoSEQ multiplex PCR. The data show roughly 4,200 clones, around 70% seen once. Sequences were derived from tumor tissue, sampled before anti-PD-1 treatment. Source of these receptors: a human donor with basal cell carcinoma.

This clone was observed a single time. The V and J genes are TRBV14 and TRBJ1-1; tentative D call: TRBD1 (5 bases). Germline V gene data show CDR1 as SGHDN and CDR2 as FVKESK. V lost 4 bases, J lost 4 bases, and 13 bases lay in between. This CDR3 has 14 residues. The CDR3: CASSLQGTITEAFF. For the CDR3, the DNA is TGTGCCAGCAGCCTTCAGGGTACAATCACTGAAGCTTTCTTT.

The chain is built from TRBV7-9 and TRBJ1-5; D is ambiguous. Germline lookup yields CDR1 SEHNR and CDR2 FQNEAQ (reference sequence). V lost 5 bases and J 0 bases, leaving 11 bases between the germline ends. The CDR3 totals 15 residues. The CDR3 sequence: CASSPGAGSNQPQHF. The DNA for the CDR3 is TGTGCCAGCAGCCCCGGAGCAGGTAGCAATCAGCCCCAGCATTTT.

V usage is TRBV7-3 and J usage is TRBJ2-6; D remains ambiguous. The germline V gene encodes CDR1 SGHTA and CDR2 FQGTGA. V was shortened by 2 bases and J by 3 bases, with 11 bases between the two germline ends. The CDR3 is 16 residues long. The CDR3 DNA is TGTGCCAGCAGCTTAGTTGGGCAATTTGGGGCCAACGTCCTGACTTTC. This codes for CASSLVGQFGANVLTF. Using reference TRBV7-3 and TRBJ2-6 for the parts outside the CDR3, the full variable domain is GAGVSQTPSNKVTEKGKYVELRCDPISGHTALYWYRQSLGQGPEFLIYFQGTGAADDSGLPNDRFFAVRPEGSVSTLKIQRTERGDSAVYLCASSLVGQFGANVLTFGAGSRLTVL.

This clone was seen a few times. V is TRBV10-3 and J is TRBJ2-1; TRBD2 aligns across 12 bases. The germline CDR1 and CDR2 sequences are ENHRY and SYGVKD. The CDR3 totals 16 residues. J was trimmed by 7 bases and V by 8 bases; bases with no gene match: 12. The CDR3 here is CAIGLGGLAGRNEQFF. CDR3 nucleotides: TGTGCCATCGGTTTGGGCGGACTAGCGGGAAGGAATGAGCAGTTCTTC.

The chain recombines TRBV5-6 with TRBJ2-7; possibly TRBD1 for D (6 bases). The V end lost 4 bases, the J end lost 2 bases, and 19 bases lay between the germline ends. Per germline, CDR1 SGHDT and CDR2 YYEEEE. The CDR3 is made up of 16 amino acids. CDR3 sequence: CASSTNPGDNPYEQYF. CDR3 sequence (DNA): TGTGCCAGCAGCACAAATCCCGGGGACAACCCCTACGAGCAGTACTTC.

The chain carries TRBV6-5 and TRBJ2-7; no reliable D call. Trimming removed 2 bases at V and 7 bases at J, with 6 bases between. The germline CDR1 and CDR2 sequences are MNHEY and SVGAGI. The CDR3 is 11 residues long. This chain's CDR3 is CASSYQSEQYF. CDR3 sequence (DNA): TGTGCCAGCAGTTACCAGAGTGAGCAGTACTTC.

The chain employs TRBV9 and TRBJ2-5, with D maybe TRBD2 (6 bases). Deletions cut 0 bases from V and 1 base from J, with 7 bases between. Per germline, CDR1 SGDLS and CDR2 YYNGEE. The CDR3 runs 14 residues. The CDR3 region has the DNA TGTGCCAGCAGCGTAGGACTAGTCCAAGAGACCCAGTACTTC. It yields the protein CASSVGLVQETQYF.

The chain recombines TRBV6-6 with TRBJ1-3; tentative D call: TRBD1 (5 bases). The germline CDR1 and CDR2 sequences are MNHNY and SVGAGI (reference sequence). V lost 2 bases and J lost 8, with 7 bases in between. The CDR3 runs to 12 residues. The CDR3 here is CASSYGADTIYF. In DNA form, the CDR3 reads TGTGCCAGCAGTTACGGGGCGGACACCATATATTTT.

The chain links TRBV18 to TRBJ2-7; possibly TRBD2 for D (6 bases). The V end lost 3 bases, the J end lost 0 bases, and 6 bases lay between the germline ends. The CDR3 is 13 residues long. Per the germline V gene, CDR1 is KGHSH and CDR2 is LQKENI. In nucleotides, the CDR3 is TGTGCCAGCTCACCGGGGGGCTCCTACGAGCAGTACTTC. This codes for CASSPGGSYEQYF.

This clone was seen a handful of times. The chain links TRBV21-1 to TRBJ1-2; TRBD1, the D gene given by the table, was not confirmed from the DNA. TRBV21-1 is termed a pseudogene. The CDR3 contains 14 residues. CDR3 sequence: CASSMGDSNYGYTF. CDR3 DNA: TGTGCCAGCAGCATGGGCGACAGTAACTATGGCTACACCTTC.

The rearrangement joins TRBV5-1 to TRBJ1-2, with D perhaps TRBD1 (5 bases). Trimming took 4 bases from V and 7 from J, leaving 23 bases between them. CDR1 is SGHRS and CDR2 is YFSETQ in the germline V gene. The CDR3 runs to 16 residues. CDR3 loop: CASSVTAGTASPGYTF. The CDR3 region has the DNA TGCGCCAGCAGCGTAACTGCCGGGACGGCCTCCCCTGGCTACACCTTC.

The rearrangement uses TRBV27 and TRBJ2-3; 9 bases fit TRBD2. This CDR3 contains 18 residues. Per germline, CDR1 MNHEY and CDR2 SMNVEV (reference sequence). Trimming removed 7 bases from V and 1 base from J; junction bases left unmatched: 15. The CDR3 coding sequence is TGTGCCAGCAAAAGGGGGATAGGGGCGGGAGGGGGCACAGATACGCAGTATTTT. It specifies CASKRGIGAGGGTDTQYF.

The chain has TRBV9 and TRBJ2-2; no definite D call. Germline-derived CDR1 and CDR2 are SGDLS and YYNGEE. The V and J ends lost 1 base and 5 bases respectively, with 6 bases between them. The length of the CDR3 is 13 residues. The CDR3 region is CASSVSGTGELFF. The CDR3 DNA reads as TGTGCCAGCAGCGTATCCGGAACCGGGGAGCTGTTTTTT.

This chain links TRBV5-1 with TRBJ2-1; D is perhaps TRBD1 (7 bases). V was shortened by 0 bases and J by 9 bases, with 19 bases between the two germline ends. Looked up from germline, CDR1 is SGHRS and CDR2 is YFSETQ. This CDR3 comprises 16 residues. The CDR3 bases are TGCGCCAGCAGCTTGGGAGCGGGCAGGGGGGTGTTTGAGCAGTTCTTC. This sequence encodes CASSLGAGRGVFEQFF.

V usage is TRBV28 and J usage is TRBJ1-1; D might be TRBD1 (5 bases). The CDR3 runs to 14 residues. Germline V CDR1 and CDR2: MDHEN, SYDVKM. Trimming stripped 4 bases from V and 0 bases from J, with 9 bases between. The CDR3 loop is CASSSGNLNTEAFF. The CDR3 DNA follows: TGTGCCAGCAGTTCAGGGAACCTGAACACTGAAGCTTTCTTT.

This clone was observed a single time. The CDR3 region has the DNA TGTGCCAGCAGCTCATTCGTGGTTGAGCAGTTCTTC. Encoded protein: CASSSFVVEQFF. The chain recombines TRBV7-9 with TRBJ2-1; no firm D call. The CDR3 has 12 residues. The V gene lost 4 bases and the J gene lost 9 bases, with 10 bases spanning the gap. The germline gives CDR1 SEHNR, CDR2 FQNEAQ (reference sequence).

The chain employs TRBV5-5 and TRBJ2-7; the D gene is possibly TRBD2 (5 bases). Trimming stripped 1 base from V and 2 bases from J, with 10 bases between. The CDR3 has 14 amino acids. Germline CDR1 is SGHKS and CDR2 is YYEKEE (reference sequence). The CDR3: CASSLRGITYEQYF. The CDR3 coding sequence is TGTGCCAGCAGCTTGAGAGGGATAACCTACGAGCAGTACTTC.

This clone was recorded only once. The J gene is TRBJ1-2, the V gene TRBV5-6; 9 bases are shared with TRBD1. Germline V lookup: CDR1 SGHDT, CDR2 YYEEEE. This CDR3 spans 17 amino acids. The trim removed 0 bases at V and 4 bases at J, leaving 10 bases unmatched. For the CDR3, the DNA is TGTGCCAGCAGCTTGGGGGGGACAGGGACCCGCGGCTATGGCTACACCTTC. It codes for CASSLGGTGTRGYGYTF.

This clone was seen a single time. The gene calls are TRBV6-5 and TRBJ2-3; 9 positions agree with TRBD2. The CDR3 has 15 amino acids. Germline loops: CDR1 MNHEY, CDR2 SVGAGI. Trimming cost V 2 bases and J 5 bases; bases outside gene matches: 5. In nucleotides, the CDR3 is TGTGCCAGCAGTTACAGCGGGGGGACAGTAGATACGCAGTATTTT. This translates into CASSYSGGTVDTQYF.

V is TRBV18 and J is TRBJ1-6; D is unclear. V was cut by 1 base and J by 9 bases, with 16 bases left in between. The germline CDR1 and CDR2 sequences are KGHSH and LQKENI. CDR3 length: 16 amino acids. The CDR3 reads CASSPLPLDSGSPLHF. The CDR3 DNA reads TGTGCCAGCTCACCACTCCCCCTCGACTCGGGTTCACCCCTCCACTTT.